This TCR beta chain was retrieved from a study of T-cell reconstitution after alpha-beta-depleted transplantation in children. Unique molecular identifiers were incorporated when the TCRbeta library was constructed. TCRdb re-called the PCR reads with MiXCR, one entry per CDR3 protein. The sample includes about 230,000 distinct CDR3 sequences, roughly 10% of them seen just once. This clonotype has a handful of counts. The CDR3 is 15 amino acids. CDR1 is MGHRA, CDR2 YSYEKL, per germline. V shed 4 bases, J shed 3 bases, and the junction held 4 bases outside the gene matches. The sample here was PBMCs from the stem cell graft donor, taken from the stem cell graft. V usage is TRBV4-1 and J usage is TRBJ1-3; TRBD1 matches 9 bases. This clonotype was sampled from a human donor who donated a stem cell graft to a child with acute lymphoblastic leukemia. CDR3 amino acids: CASSPTGGGGNTIYF. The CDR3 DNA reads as TGCGCCAGCAGCCCTACAGGGGGCGGTGGAAACACCATATATTTT.